The clone carrying this T cell receptor (beta chain) has only a few counts. No antigen is known for it. TCRdb re-called the 5' RACE reads with MiXCR, one entry per CDR3 protein. The sample shows some 390,000 distinct CDR3 sequences, about 6% of them seen only once. This sample was taken from a study of T cells after yellow fever vaccination. Study-level results: Clonotypes appearing in both CD4 and CD8 compartments existed, and their share was small.

The V end lost 3 bases, the J end lost 6 bases, and 18 bases lay between the germline ends. Germline loops: CDR1 DFQATT, CDR2 SNEGSKA (reference sequence). The CDR3 is 15 amino acids. Sequenced here: PBMCs, sampled 5 days after the yellow fever booster vaccination. The chain recombines TRBV20-1 with TRBJ2-1; D might be TRBD2 (6 bases). The TCR originated in a man aged 25-40 years who received the YFV17D yellow fever vaccine. As DNA, the CDR3 is TGCAGTGCTAGGGGTGCGCGGGATAGTCGCAATGAGCAGTTCTTC. Translated: CSARGARDSRNEQFF.